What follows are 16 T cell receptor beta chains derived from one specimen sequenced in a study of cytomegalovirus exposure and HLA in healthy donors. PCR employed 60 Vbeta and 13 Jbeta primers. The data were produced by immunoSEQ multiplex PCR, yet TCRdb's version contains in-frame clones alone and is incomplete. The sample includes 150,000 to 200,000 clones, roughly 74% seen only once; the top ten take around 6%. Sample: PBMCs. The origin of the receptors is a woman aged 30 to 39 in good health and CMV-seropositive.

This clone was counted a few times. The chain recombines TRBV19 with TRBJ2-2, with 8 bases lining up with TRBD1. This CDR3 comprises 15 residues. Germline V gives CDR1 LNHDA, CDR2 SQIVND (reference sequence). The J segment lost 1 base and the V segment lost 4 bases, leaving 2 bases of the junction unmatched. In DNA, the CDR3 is TGTGCCAGTAGTACCGACAGGGGGAACACCGGGGAGCTGTTTTTT. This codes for CASSTDRGNTGELFF.

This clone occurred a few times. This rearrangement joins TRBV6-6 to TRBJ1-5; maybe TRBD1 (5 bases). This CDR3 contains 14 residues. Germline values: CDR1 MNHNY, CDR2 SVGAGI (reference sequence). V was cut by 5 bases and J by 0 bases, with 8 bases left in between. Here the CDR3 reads CASSVRVSNQPQHF. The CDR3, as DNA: TGTGCCAGCAGTGTCAGGGTTAGCAATCAGCCCCAGCATTTT.

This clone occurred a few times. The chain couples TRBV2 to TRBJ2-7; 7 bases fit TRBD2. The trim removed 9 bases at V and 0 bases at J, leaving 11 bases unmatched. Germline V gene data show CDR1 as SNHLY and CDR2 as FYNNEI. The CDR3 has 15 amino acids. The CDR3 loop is CASREGISSSYEQYF. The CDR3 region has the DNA TGTGCCAGTAGGGAGGGAATCTCAAGCTCCTACGAGCAGTACTTC.

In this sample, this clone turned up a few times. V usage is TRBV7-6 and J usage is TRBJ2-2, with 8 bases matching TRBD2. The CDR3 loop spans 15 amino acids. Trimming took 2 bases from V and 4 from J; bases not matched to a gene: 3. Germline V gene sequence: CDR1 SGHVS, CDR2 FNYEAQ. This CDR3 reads CASSLIRGGTGELFF. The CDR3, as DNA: TGTGCCAGCAGCTTAATCCGGGGGGGCACCGGGGAGCTGTTTTTT. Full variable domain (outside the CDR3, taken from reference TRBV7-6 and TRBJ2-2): GAGVSQSPRYKVTKRGQDVALRCDPISGHVSLYWYRQALGQGPEFLTYFNYEAQQDKSGLPNDRFSAERPEGSISTLTIQRTEQRDSAMYRCASSLIRGGTGELFFGEGSRLTVL.

DNA of the CDR3: TGCAGCGCGGGACAGGGAGGCAGTGAGCAGTTCTTC. Protein product: CSAGQGGSEQFF. The chain combines TRBV29-1 with TRBJ2-1; TRBD1 matches at 9 bases. J was trimmed by 9 bases and V by 7 bases; bases with no gene match: 7. The CDR3 length is 12 residues. Germline V gives CDR1 SQVTM, CDR2 ANQGSEA.

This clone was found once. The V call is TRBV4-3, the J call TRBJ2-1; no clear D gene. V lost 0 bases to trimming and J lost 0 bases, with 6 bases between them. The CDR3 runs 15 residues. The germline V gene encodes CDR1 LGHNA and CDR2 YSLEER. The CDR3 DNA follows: TGCGCCAGCAGCCAAGAGGCTAGCTCCTACAATGAGCAGTTCTTC. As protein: CASSQEASSYNEQFF.

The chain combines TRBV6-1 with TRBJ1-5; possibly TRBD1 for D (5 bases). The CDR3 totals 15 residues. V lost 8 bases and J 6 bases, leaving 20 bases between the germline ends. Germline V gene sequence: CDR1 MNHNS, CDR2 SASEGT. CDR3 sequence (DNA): TGTGCCAGCGGAGGGGAGGGTCGTCAGGGTCAGCCCCAGCATTTT. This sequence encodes CASGGEGRQGQPQHF.

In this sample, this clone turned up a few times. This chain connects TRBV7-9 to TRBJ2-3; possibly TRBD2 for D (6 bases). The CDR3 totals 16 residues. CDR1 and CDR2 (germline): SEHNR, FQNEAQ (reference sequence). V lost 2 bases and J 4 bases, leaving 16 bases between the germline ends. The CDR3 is CASSLSFGGSPDTQYF. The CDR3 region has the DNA TGTGCCAGCAGCTTAAGCTTCGGAGGGAGCCCAGATACGCAGTATTTT.

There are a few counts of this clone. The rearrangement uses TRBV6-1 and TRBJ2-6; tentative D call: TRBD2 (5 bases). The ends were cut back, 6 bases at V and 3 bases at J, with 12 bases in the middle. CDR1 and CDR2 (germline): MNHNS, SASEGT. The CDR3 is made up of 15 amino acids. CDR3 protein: CASRARELGANVLTF. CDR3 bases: TGTGCCAGCAGAGCAAGGGAGCTTGGGGCCAACGTCCTGACTTTC.

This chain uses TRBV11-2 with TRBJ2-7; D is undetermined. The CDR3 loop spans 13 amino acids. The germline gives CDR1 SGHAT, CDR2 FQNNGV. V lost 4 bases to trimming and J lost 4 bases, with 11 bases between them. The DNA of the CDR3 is TGTGCCAGCAGCTACGATCCACTATACGAGCAGTACTTC. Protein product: CASSYDPLYEQYF.

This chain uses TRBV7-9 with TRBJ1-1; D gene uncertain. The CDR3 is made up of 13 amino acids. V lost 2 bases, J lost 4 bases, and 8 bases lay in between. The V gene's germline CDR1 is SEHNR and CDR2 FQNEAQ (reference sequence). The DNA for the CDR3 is TGTGCCAGCAGCTTACATCCCGGCACTGAAGCTTTCTTT. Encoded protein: CASSLHPGTEAFF.

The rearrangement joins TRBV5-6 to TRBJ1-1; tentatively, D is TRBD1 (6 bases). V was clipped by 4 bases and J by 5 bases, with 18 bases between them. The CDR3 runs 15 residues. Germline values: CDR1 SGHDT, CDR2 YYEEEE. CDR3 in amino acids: CASSRLSGVRTEAFF. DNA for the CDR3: TGTGCCAGCAGCAGACTTTCAGGGGTTCGAACTGAAGCTTTCTTT.

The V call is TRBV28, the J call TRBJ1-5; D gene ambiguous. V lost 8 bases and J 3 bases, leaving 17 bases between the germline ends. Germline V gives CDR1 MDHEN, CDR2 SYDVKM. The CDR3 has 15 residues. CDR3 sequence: CASGREDADNQPQHF. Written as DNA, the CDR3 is TGTGCCAGCGGCCGAGAAGATGCGGACAATCAGCCCCAGCATTTT.

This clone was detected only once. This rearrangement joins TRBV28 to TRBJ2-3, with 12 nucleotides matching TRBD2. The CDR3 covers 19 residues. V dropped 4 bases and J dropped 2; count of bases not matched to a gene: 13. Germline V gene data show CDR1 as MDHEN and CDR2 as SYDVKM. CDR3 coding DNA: TGTGCCAGCAGTTCATACCTGCCGGGACTAGCGGGTAACACAGATACGCAGTATTTT. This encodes CASSSYLPGLAGNTDTQYF. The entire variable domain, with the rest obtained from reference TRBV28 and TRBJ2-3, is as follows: DVKVTQSSRYLVKRTGEKVFLECVQDMDHENMFWYRQDPGLGLRLIYFSYDVKMKEKGDIPEGYSVSREKKERFSLILESASTNQTSMYLCASSSYLPGLAGNTDTQYFGPGTRLTVL.

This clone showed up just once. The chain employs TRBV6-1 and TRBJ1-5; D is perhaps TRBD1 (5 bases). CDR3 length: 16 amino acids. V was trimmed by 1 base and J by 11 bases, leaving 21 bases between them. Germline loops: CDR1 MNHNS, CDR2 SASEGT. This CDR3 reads CASSEETVSQSLTQHF. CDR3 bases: TGTGCCAGCAGTGAAGAGACAGTATCCCAATCATTAACCCAGCATTTT.

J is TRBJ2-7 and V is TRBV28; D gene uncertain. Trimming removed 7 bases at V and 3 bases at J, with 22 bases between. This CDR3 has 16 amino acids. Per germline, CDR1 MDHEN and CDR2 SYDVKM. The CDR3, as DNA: TGTGCCAGCACCACGCGGCACCGTTTATTCGACTACGAGCAGTACTTC. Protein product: CASTTRHRLFDYEQYF.